This T cell receptor (beta chain) is from a study of neoadjuvant anti-PD-1 for oral cavity cancer. Patients were newly diagnosed with stage II-IVA oral cavity squamous cell carcinoma without prior systemic or radiation treatment. Measured with immunoSEQ multiplex PCR; TCRdb has only the in-frame clones, and not every one. The table has 60,000 to 75,000 clones, around 80% seen once. This clonotype originated in a person aged 35-79 years with oral cavity squamous cell carcinoma. The material sequenced was PBMCs, taken before nivolumab (anti-PD-1) treatment.

CDR3 protein: CASSSGLSYEQYF. The CDR3 DNA is TGTGCCAGCAGCTCGGGACTGAGCTACGAGCAGTACTTC. The chain links TRBV7-9 to TRBJ2-7; D perhaps matches TRBD2 (6 bases). Germline CDR1 and CDR2: SEHNR and FQNEAQ (reference sequence). Trimming stripped 4 bases from V and 3 bases from J, with 10 bases between. The CDR3 totals 13 residues.